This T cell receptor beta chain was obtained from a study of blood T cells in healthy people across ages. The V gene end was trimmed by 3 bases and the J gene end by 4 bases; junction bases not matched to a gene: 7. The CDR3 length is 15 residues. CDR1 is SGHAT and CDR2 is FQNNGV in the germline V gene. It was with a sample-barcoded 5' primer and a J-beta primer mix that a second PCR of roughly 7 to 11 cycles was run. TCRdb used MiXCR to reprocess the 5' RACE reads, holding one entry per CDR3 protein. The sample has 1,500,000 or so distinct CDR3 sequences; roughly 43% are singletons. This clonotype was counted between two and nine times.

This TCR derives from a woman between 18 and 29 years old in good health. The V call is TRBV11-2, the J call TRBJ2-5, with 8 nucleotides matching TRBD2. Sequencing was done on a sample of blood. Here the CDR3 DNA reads TGTGCCAGCAGCTTTGGACTAGCTTGGGTAGAGACCCAGTACTTC. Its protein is CASSFGLAWVETQYF. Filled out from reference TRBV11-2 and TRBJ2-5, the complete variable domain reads EAGVAQSPRYKIIEKRQSVAFWCNPISGHATLYWYQQILGQGPKLLIQFQNNGVVDDSQLPKDRFSAERLKGVDSTLKIQPAKLEDSAVYLCASSFGLAWVETQYFGPGTRLLVL.